This T cell receptor (beta chain) was obtained from a study of OX40 agonist ivuxolimab in advanced cancers. Study at large: Dosing consisted of intravenous ivuxolimab at 0.01 to 10 mg/kg every 2 weeks. Dose-escalation subjects each had hepatocellular carcinoma, melanoma, renal cell or head and neck cancer. Findings and caveats of the study: Patients with a partial response at 0.1-3.0 mg/kg had among the lowest clonal expansion. With doses of 0.1 to 3.0 mg/kg, CD4+ and CD8+ blood T cells had undergone clonal expansion by week 6.

Data came from immunoSEQ multiplex PCR; TCRdb stores just in-frame clones and leaves some out. Among tens of thousands of clones listed, 80% to 90% were seen once. V was cut by 3 bases and J by 0 bases, with 26 bases left in between. The CDR3 has 19 residues. The V gene's germline CDR1 is SQVTM and CDR2 ANQGSEA. In regard to this clone: The antigen remains undetermined.

J is TRBJ1-1 and V is TRBV29-1, with D perhaps matching TRBD1 (5 bases). The specimen comprised CD4+ or CD8+ T cells sorted from blood, sampled in a trial of the OX40 agonist ivuxolimab. This TCR was sampled from an adult with an advanced solid tumor such as melanoma, head and neck, liver or kidney cancer. CDR3 sequence: CSVDWGPRNGLSMNTEAFF. Here the CDR3 DNA reads TGCAGCGTTGACTGGGGACCCAGGAATGGCCTATCCATGAACACTGAAGCTTTCTTT.